The 6 T cell receptor beta chains listed next were all sequenced from one sample in a study of regulatory T cells in long-lasting Graves disease. The time point was: persistent/refractory GD, antithyroid drugs over 5 years with positive TRAb. From PBMCs, RNA was extracted and then used to make the TCR library. Investigators prepared the TCR beta libraries by applying iRepertoire HTBI primers and Arm-PCR of CDR3 regions. MiXCR was run by TCRdb on the multiplex PCR reads, yielding one entry per CDR3 protein. The table shows fewer than 450,000 distinct CDR3 sequences, with under 25% occurring only once. Sequences were derived from peripheral blood mononuclear cells (PBMCs), sampled when the disease was refractory, from a patient treated with antithyroid drugs. Source of these receptors: a female donor with Graves disease.

In this sample, this clonotype turned up a few times. The chain carries TRBV4-3 and TRBJ1-1, with a possible D match to TRBD1 (5 bases). The CDR3 totals 14 residues. The germline V gene encodes CDR1 LGHNA and CDR2 YSLEER. V shed 0 bases and J shed 4 bases, with 9 bases lying between them. CDR3 in DNA: TGCGCCAGCAGCCAAGACAGGGTTGGCACTGAAGCTTTCTTT. Translation: CASSQDRVGTEAFF.

This clonotype occurred a few times. The rearrangement links TRBV5-6 to TRBJ2-7; 10 positions match TRBD1. J was trimmed by 5 bases and V by 1 base; bases with no gene match: 3. Germline V CDR1 and CDR2: SGHDT, YYEEEE. The CDR3 is 14 amino acids. CDR3 sequence reads: CASSLRDRGDEQYF. The CDR3 nucleotides read TGTGCCAGCAGCTTGAGGGACAGGGGAGACGAGCAGTACTTC.

The J gene is TRBJ2-3, the V gene TRBV12-3 or TRBV12-4; 9 bases fit TRBD1. The CDR3 consists of 20 residues. V trimming: 6 bases; J trimming: 4 bases; junction bases outside the gene matches: 23. The CDR3, as DNA: TGTGCCAGCAGCTCTTCCCCCGGGACAGGGTCAAATCGTCCCGCAGATACGCAGTATTTT. Translated, it gives CASSSSPGTGSNRPADTQYF.

This clonotype was found many times. The V call is TRBV5-1, the J call TRBJ2-7; 8 bases align to TRBD1. Germline V lookup: CDR1 SGHRS, CDR2 YFSETQ. The CDR3 loop spans 17 amino acids. V lost 1 base to trimming and J lost 3 bases; unmatched junction nucleotides: 12. CDR3 nucleotides: TGCGCCAGCAGCTTGAAAGGTCCCGACAGGGGTCTCTACGAGCAGTACTTC. Encoded protein: CASSLKGPDRGLYEQYF.

This clonotype was counted ten times or more. The rearrangement links TRBV29-1 to TRBJ2-7; 7 bases match TRBD2. The trim removed 1 base at V and 6 bases at J, leaving 6 bases unmatched. CDR1 and CDR2 (germline): SQVTM, ANQGSEA. This CDR3 comprises 13 residues. The CDR3 loop reads CSVEVPSGSEQYF. In nucleotides, the CDR3 is TGCAGCGTTGAAGTTCCTAGCGGCTCCGAGCAGTACTTC.

In its sample, this clonotype was seen many times. The chain joins TRBV27 to TRBJ1-5; 7 nucleotides agree with TRBD1. With V trimmed by 6 bases and J by 1 base, 6 bases remained unmatched. The CDR3 is 15 amino acids. Germline V gives CDR1 MNHEY, CDR2 SMNVEV (reference sequence). The CDR3: CASREYRGSNQPQHF. The CDR3, as DNA: TGTGCCAGCAGGGAGTACAGGGGAAGCAATCAGCCCCAGCATTTT.